The text below deals with one T cell receptor (beta chain). Its antigen is currently unknown. Researchers ran the PCR with 60 Vbeta and 13 Jbeta primers. The table came from immunoSEQ multiplex PCR; TCRdb's copy has only in-frame clones and leaves some out. The table records nearly 200,000 clones, about four fifths of them present only once. From germline, CDR1 is LGHNA and CDR2 YSLEER. The CDR3 consists of 17 residues. After removal of 0 bases from V and 6 bases from J, the junction contained 12 bases not matched to a gene. This specimen comes from a study of cytomegalovirus exposure and HLA in healthy donors. Findings of the study overall: Many donors shared some public TCRs, even though most TCR sequences were rare. Later analysis identified a missense DCLRE1C variant that was linked to TCR beta V- and J-gene trimming. The likely explanation for a cluster of highly shared sequence variants was sequencing artifact.

This clonotype was obtained from a boy aged 2 to 10 in good health and CMV-seronegative. The genes are TRBV4-3 and TRBJ2-5; 8 bases map to TRBD2. The sequenced sample consisted of PBMCs. The DNA of the CDR3 is TGCGCCAGCAGCCAAGATCCAAGGCGGGGGGACGTGAAGACCCAGTACTTC. This gives the protein CASSQDPRRGDVKTQYF.